This T cell receptor beta chain was retrieved from a study of CD8 T cells in ankylosing spondylitis. From the 5' RACE reads, TCRdb called clonotypes with MiXCR, one entry per CDR3 protein. Of roughly 180,000 distinct CDR3 sequences in the sample, more than 9% were seen once. This clonotype was counted a few times. The antigen is undetermined. Between the trimmed V and J ends, which lost 7 bases and 6 bases, there was a span of 13 bases. Per germline, CDR1 MNHEY and CDR2 SVGEGT. This CDR3 is 13 amino acids long. Study observations and caveats: A subset of motif variants has previously been described in the synovial fluid and blood of reactive arthritis. Disease-linked clones, CD8+, were relatively rare in peripheral blood.

The sequenced sample was blood, either unsorted or a sorted T cell fraction (not recorded which). The sequence was collected from a male donor with ankylosing spondylitis or in good health (not recorded which). The V call is TRBV6-2 or TRBV6-3, the J call TRBJ1-5; D is undetermined. CDR3 bases: TGTGCCAGCACCGACCCGGGCGGTCAGCCCCAGCATTTT. This codes for CASTDPGGQPQHF.